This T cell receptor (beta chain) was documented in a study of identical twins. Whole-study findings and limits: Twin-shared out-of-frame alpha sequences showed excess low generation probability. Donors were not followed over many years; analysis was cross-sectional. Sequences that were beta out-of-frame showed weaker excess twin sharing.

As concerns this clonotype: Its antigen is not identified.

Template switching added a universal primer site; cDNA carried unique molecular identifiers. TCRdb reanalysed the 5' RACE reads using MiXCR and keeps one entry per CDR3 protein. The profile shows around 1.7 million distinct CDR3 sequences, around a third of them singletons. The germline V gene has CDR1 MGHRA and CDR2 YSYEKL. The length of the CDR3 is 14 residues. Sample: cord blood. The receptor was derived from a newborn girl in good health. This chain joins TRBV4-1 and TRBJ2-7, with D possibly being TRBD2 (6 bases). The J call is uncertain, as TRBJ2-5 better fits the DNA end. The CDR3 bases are TGCGCCAGCAGCCAAACGGGACTCGGAGAGACCCAGTACTTC. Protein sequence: CASSQTGLGETQYF.